This T cell receptor (beta chain) was observed in a study of cytomegalovirus exposure and HLA in healthy donors. Findings and caveats of the study: Cytomegalovirus association was listed for approximately 160 TCR beta chains. According to reports, the classifier identified cytomegalovirus status with high specificity and sensitivity. In vitro checks showed that three CMV-associated chains really do target CMV antigens.

This clone was counted between two and nine times. Antigen unknown. Separation from the roughly 700-subject first cohort characterized the 120-subject validation cohort, to which the donors belonged. TCRdb's copy holds only in-frame clones and misses some; the assay was immunoSEQ multiplex PCR. The data hold 90,000 to 150,000 clones, with 80% to 90% observed a single time. V lost 0 bases, J lost 10 bases, and 6 bases stayed unmatched. This CDR3 has 15 residues. CDR1 and CDR2 from the germline V gene are LGHNA and YNFKEQ. Material for sequencing was PBMCs. The V and J genes are TRBV4-2 and TRBJ1-6; 7 nucleotides line up with TRBD1. This TCR was sampled from a young man in good health and CMV-seropositive. The CDR3 DNA sequence: TGTGCCAGCAGCCAAGATCTGGAGGGGGCATCACCCCTCCACTTT. Its protein is CASSQDLEGASPLHF.